A selection of T cell receptor beta chains follows, all from one sample in a study of beta chain features in type 1 diabetes. The repertoire was sequenced with immunoSEQ multiplex PCR; TCRdb's copy has only in-frame clones and lacks some. The data contain about 650,000 clones, around 12% of them seen just once; the ten biggest clones take up around 0.12%. The sequenced sample consisted of naive CD4+ T cells from blood. These TCRs come from a man aged 25-45 years with type 1 diabetes. Each CDR3 is given without its conserved first and last residue. The order of the fields is V gene, CDR3 protein.

v_call: TRBV25-1; cdr3_aa: ASSEIYGYT
v_call: TRBV5-1; cdr3_aa: ASSPPRTVQETQY
v_call: TRBV5-1; cdr3_aa: ASGLLAANTGELF
v_call: TRBV7-3; cdr3_aa: ASSPGGAQAKNIQY
v_call: TRBV5-4; cdr3_aa: ASSPGRGPSSYNEQF
v_call: TRBV9; cdr3_aa: ASSPQTGHHYGYT
v_call: TRBV10-3; cdr3_aa: AISGRGQGVNTEAF
v_call: TRBV4-2; cdr3_aa: ASSQVGGGETQY
v_call: TRBV28; cdr3_aa: ASSPSAGGGQETQY
v_call: TRBV7-8; cdr3_aa: ASSLVGDRGEKLF
v_call: TRBV14; cdr3_aa: ASSPLDGVVGYT
v_call: TRBV5-4; cdr3_aa: ASSLGGANQPQH
v_call: TRBV11-1; cdr3_aa: ASSLEGRRADTQY
v_call: TRBV25-1; cdr3_aa: ASSEIGGYGYGYT
v_call: TRBV6-5; cdr3_aa: ASSYGFVQPSEAF
v_call: TRBV29-1; cdr3_aa: SVRTSRLYEQY
v_call: TRBV11-2; cdr3_aa: ASKESLAVNTGELF
v_call: TRBV5-6; cdr3_aa: ASSWTSGDYNEQF
v_call: TRBV18; cdr3_aa: ASSGREKRPQH
v_call: TRBV18; cdr3_aa: ASSLGASNEKLF
v_call: TRBV4-1; cdr3_aa: ASSQGQGSKDTGELF
v_call: TRBV11-1; cdr3_aa: ASSLRDRGRETQY
v_call: TRBV10-3; cdr3_aa: AISGGQDYT
v_call: TRBV7-2; cdr3_aa: ASRPGTGNTGELF
v_call: TRBV5-1; cdr3_aa: ASSLTGQGVNYEQY
v_call: TRBV10-3; cdr3_aa: AIRGGNYNEQF
v_call: TRBV11-2; cdr3_aa: ASSGKPGQSRGNTIY
v_call: TRBV11-2; cdr3_aa: ASSLDRQGEAF
v_call: TRBV7-9; cdr3_aa: ASSLSSGDGQAGYT
v_call: TRBV4-3; cdr3_aa: ASSQDWRGGRDTQY
v_call: TRBV28; cdr3_aa: ASSLQIWQGANTIY
v_call: TRBV9; cdr3_aa: ASSGDSSGANVLT
v_call: TRBV7-8; cdr3_aa: ASSLTGMGNTEAF
v_call: TRBV2; cdr3_aa: ASSAWQPGMNEKLF